Detailed here is one TCR beta chain. Its antigen is currently unknown. The data belong to a study of T-cell memory formation after mild COVID-19. Study-wide findings and caveats: Later expanders leaned CD4+, whereas clones that contracted between day 15 and 85 were balanced CD4/CD8. Among contracting clones, CD4+ were mainly CM/EM and CD8+ enriched in EMRA. What remained unconfirmed was the SARS-CoV-2 specificity of second-wave clones peaking on day 37.

5'RACE primed from the constant segment yielded TCR alpha and TCR beta cDNA libraries bearing sample barcodes and UMIs. TCRdb ran MiXCR on the 5' RACE reads and lists one entry per CDR3 protein. The sample has about 270,000 distinct CDR3 sequences; more than 15% are singletons. There are 13 residues in the CDR3. V lost 1 base, J lost 10 bases, and 11 bases lay in between. Germline CDR1 reads SEHNR; CDR2 reads FQNEAQ (reference sequence). The chain has TRBV7-9 and TRBJ2-4; D not resolved. The source of this sequence is a man younger than 35 who had mild COVID-19 (a few samples of this study predate the infection). Cell type and time point are not known. The source material was PBMCs or a T cell subset sorted from them (not recorded which). For the CDR3, the DNA is TGTGCCAGCAGCTTAGATTTCAGCGCAATTCAGTACTTC. It is translated as CASSLDFSAIQYF. The variable domain in full, with the rest retrieved from reference TRBV7-9 and TRBJ2-4, is DTGVSQNPRHKITKRGQNVTFRCDPISEHNRLYWYRQTLGQGPEFLTYFQNEAQLEKSRLLSDRFSAERPKGSFSTLEIQRTEQGDSAMYLCASSLDFSAIQYFGAGTRLSVL.